The clone carrying this T cell receptor (beta chain) was detected a few times. After removal of 0 bases from V and 4 bases from J, the junction contained 9 bases not matched to a gene. The V gene's germline CDR1 is LGHNA and CDR2 YSLEER. CDR3 length: 17 amino acids. TCRdb re-called the 5' RACE reads through MiXCR, storing one row per CDR3 protein. The table has 640,000 or so distinct CDR3 sequences, approximately 6.1% seen once. This sample was taken from a study of identical twins. Sequences were obtained from naive T cells sorted from blood. The sequence was collected from a man aged 18 to 30 in good health. This chain joins TRBV4-3 and TRBJ2-3; TRBD2 aligns across 8 bases. As DNA, the CDR3 is TGCGCCAGCAGCCAAGATTTAGGCGGGAGGTGGTCAGATACGCAGTATTTT. Its translation is CASSQDLGGRWSDTQYF.